Below are 27 T cell receptor beta chains sequenced from a single sample in a study of CD8 T cells in Susac syndrome. An amount of RNA that ranged from roughly 0.45 to 1 ug was reverse transcribed with random hexamers. TCRdb itself ran the immunoSEQ multiplex PCR reads through MiXCR, one entry per CDR3 protein. The sample has about 300,000 distinct CDR3 sequences, around nine tenths seen once. Material for sequencing was CD8+ T cells from PBMCs. The receptors here all came from a human donor with multiple sclerosis.

J is TRBJ2-3 and V is TRBV6-4; maybe TRBD1 (7 bases). Germline CDR1 is MRHNA and CDR2 is SNTAGT. This CDR3 has 14 amino acids. Trimming left V 6 bases short and J 2 bases short, with 12 bases between. CDR3 in DNA: TGTGCCAGCAGGGGGGGACAGTCCACAGATACGCAGTATTTT. Translation gives CASRGGQSTDTQYF.

The CDR3 region has the DNA TGCAGCGTTGGGCTGACAGGGGGCTTCTACGAGCAGTACTTC. Translation gives CSVGLTGGFYEQYF. This rearrangement joins TRBV29-1 to TRBJ2-7; 10 bases match TRBD1. CDR1 and CDR2 from the germline V gene are SQVTM and ANQGSEA. V shed 4 bases and J 3 bases; nucleotides not matched to a gene: 6. The CDR3 is 14 amino acids.

This chain joins TRBV21-1 and TRBJ1-5; the table's D call of TRBD1 was not tested on the DNA. TRBV21-1 is classified as a pseudogene. The CDR3 has 16 amino acids. The chain's CDR3 is CASSKMRLQGTQPQHF. CDR3 DNA: TGTGCCAGCAGCAAAATGCGCCTGCAGGGTACACAGCCCCAGCATTTT.

This clonotype was counted a single time. The chain uses TRBV20-1 and TRBJ2-5; maybe TRBD1 (6 bases). The CDR3 has 13 residues. Germline CDR1 DFQATT, CDR2 SNEGSKA (reference sequence). V was pared by 3 bases and J by 2 bases, with 10 bases between. DNA of the CDR3: TGCAGTGCTAGCGGGACACGACAAGAGACCCAGTACTTC. Its translation is CSASGTRQETQYF.

This sequence joins TRBV29-1 and TRBJ2-1, with D possibly matching TRBD2 (6 bases). The CDR3 sequence is 14 residues long. V dropped 6 bases and J dropped 8 bases, with 20 bases sitting between them. Germline V CDR1 and CDR2: SQVTM, ANQGSEA. CDR3 in DNA: TGCAGCGTCGCCGGGACTGAGGAAGGTTATGAGCAGTTCTTC. It specifies CSVAGTEEGYEQFF.

CDR3 sequence reads: CASDPEAFF. The CDR3 nucleotides read TGTGCCAGCGATCCTGAAGCTTTCTTT. The chain recombines TRBV7-9 with TRBJ1-1; the D is unclear. Germline CDR1 is SEHNR and CDR2 is FQNEAQ (reference sequence). The V end lost 8 bases, the J end lost 6 bases, and 4 bases lay between the germline ends. This CDR3 comprises 9 residues.

This chain connects TRBV29-1 to TRBJ1-2; D gene ambiguous. Germline lookup yields CDR1 SQVTM and CDR2 ANQGSEA. Trimming stripped 2 bases from V and 3 bases from J, with 7 bases between. CDR3 length equals 12 residues. The DNA for the CDR3 is TGCAGCGTTGAAAGGCGGGACTATGGCTACACCTTC. As protein: CSVERRDYGYTF.

This clonotype was recorded once. The CDR3 protein is CSARLLAEFYNEQFF. CDR3 coding DNA: TGCAGTGCCCGACTCCTAGCGGAGTTCTACAATGAGCAGTTCTTC. This rearrangement joins TRBV20-1 to TRBJ2-1; the match to TRBD2 covers 7 bases. V gave up 6 bases and J gave up 3 bases; unmatched junction bases: 11. Germline CDR1 reads DFQATT; CDR2 reads SNEGSKA (reference sequence). The CDR3 length is 15 residues.

The rearrangement links TRBV6-2 or TRBV6-3 to TRBJ2-1; the D is unclear. The CDR3 is 13 amino acids. V was cut by 1 base and J by 2 bases, with 3 bases left in between. In germline, CDR1 is MNHEY, CDR2 SVGEGT. The CDR3 loop is CASSYYTYNEQFF. For the CDR3, the DNA is TGTGCCAGCAGTTACTATACCTACAATGAGCAGTTCTTC.

V gene TRBV30 combines with J gene TRBJ2-7; TRBD1 might be the D (5 bases). Germline-derived CDR1 and CDR2 are GTSNPN and SVGIG (reference sequence). The CDR3 sequence is 13 residues long. V was trimmed by 2 bases and J by 5 bases, leaving 13 bases between them. This chain's CDR3 is CAWSQGAADEQYF. The CDR3 DNA sequence: TGTGCCTGGAGTCAAGGGGCCGCGGACGAGCAGTACTTC.

This clonotype was recorded once. The CDR3 protein is CASRPRYVLSYEQYF. In DNA form, the CDR3 reads TGTGCCAGCAGACCCCGCTATGTACTCTCCTACGAGCAGTACTTC. This rearrangement joins TRBV28 to TRBJ2-7; D call uncertain. Germline V lookup: CDR1 MDHEN, CDR2 SYDVKM. The CDR3 runs 15 residues. Deletions cut 6 bases from V and 0 bases from J, with 15 bases between.

This clonotype was observed once. The chain has TRBV4-2 and TRBJ1-5; 8 bases agree with TRBD1. Germline CDR1 LGHNA, CDR2 YNFKEQ. The CDR3 spans 17 residues. V trimming: 0 bases; J trimming: 5 bases; junction bases outside the gene matches: 9. In DNA form, the CDR3 reads TGTGCCAGCAGCCAAGATCCGGCAGGGGGCATTTATCAGCCCCAGCATTTT. Its translation is CASSQDPAGGIYQPQHF.

The V gene is TRBV27, the J gene TRBJ2-2; D unclear. Trimming took off 3 bases at V and 8 bases at J, with 10 bases between the two ends. CDR1 MNHEY and CDR2 SMNVEV come from the germline V gene (reference sequence). The CDR3 has 13 amino acids. CDR3 in DNA: TGTGCCAGCAGTTTTGGGCCCTATGGGGAGCTGTTTTTT. Translated, it gives CASSFGPYGELFF.

The V call is TRBV24-1, the J call TRBJ2-2; no clear D. The CDR3 covers 13 residues. Germline V gene sequence: CDR1 KGHDR, CDR2 SFDVKD. V was shortened by 4 bases and J by 9 bases, with 11 bases between the two germline ends. This chain's CDR3 is CATSDPPRRELFF. Here the CDR3 DNA reads TGTGCCACCAGTGACCCACCCCGGAGGGAGCTGTTTTTT.

The count of this clonotype is one. The chain has TRBV20-1 and TRBJ2-7; unclear D gene. Germline lookup yields CDR1 DFQATT and CDR2 SNEGSKA (reference sequence). V was shortened by 1 base and J by 3 bases, with 7 bases between the two germline ends. CDR3 length equals 12 residues. The CDR3 nucleotides read TGCAGTGCTAGAGGCGAAAACTACGAGCAGTACTTC. As protein: CSARGENYEQYF.

This rearrangement joins TRBV6-5 to TRBJ2-3; no clear D gene. V dropped 6 bases and J dropped 1 base, with 11 bases sitting between them. CDR3 length equals 14 residues. Germline loops: CDR1 MNHEY, CDR2 SVGAGI. CDR3 region: CASRWSEGTDTQYF. The CDR3 DNA sequence: TGTGCCAGCAGATGGAGCGAGGGCACAGATACGCAGTATTTT.

The chain carries TRBV2 and TRBJ2-3, with D possibly being TRBD1 or TRBD2 (5 bases each). Deletions cut 6 bases from V and 4 bases from J, with 11 bases between. This CDR3 is built from 13 residues. From germline, CDR1 is SNHLY and CDR2 FYNNEI. The DNA of the CDR3 is TGTGCCAGCAGCCCCGGGACGCCAGATACGCAGTATTTT. Encoded protein: CASSPGTPDTQYF.

The V call is TRBV13, the J call TRBJ2-7, with unresolved D. The CDR3 runs to 12 residues. Trimming pared 5 bases from V and 4 bases from J, leaving 9 bases between. Germline CDR1 and CDR2: PRHDT and FYEKMQ (reference sequence). This CDR3 is CASSLKTYEQYF. The CDR3 coding sequence is TGTGCCAGCAGCCTAAAAACATACGAGCAGTACTTC.

The chain has TRBV9 and TRBJ2-7, with TRBD1 matching 7 bases. V lost 3 bases, J lost 2 bases, and 8 bases stayed unmatched. Germline CDR1 SGDLS, CDR2 YYNGEE. The CDR3 has 15 amino acids. This CDR3 is CASSAGQAKTYEQYF. The CDR3 nucleotides are TGTGCCAGCAGCGCCGGACAGGCTAAAACCTACGAGCAGTACTTC.

For this clonotype: Its ends do not fully match the called genes, so a read error is possible. The chain combines TRBV9 with TRBJ2-7; D not certain. Per the germline V gene, CDR1 is SGDLS and CDR2 is YYNGEE. This CDR3 has 14 amino acids. CDR3 protein: CASSVEGFSYEQYF. The CDR3, as DNA: TGTGCCAGCAGCGTAGAAGGGTTCTCCTACGAGCAATACTTC.

This chain connects TRBV11-2 to TRBJ2-3; 10 positions agree with TRBD1. The CDR3 loop spans 15 amino acids. Trimming removed 6 bases from V and 10 bases from J; junction bases left unmatched: 13. The germline CDR1 and CDR2 sequences are SGHAT and FQNNGV. CDR3 sequence: CASSSRDRGIRAQYF. The CDR3 DNA is TGTGCCAGCAGTTCTAGGGACAGGGGAATTAGGGCGCAGTATTTT.

This chain uses TRBV7-9 with TRBJ2-5; D is undetermined. CDR3 size: 11 residues. CDR1 and CDR2 (germline): SEHNR, FQNEAQ (reference sequence). Deletions cut 6 bases from V and 3 bases from J, with 5 bases between. The CDR3 bases are TGTGCCAGCAGTCCTAAAGAGACCCAGTACTTC. This gives the protein CASSPKETQYF.

The chain is built from TRBV7-8 and TRBJ2-4, with 7 bases identical to TRBD1. With 2 bases clipped from V and 15 bases from J, the junction kept 4 bases outside the gene matches. CDR3 length: 11 residues. Germline CDR1 SGHVS, CDR2 FQNEAQ. The CDR3 protein is CASSLQGDRYF. In DNA, the CDR3 is TGTGCCAGCAGCTTACAGGGGGACCGGTACTTC. Using reference TRBV7-8 and TRBJ2-4 for the parts outside the CDR3, the full variable domain is GAGVSQSPRYKVAKRGQDVALRCDPISGHVSLFWYQQALGQGPEFLTYFQNEAQLDKSGLPSDRFFAERPEGSVSTLKIQRTQQEDSAVYLCASSLQGDRYFGAGTRLSVL.

The chain couples TRBV7-9 to TRBJ2-7; TRBD2 might be the D (6 bases). This CDR3 comprises 16 residues. CDR1 and CDR2 from the germline V gene are SEHNR and FQNEAQ (reference sequence). Trimming pared 1 base from V and 5 bases from J, leaving 18 bases between. The CDR3 region has the DNA TGTGCCAGCAGCTTAGGCCCAGCGGGCGGCATAGACGAGCAGTACTTC. Translated, it gives CASSLGPAGGIDEQYF.

The chain has TRBV19 and TRBJ1-1; D not resolved. Trimming cost V 3 bases and J 6 bases, with 8 bases left between them. This CDR3 is 12 amino acids long. CDR1 and CDR2 from the germline V gene are LNHDA and SQIVND (reference sequence). The CDR3 nucleotides read TGTGCCAGTAGTATTGGCGTATCTGAAGCTTTCTTT. It encodes CASSIGVSEAFF.

The chain joins TRBV6-5 to TRBJ1-5; D gene unclear. The CDR3 runs 13 residues. Trimming pared 8 bases from V and 7 bases from J, leaving 15 bases between. Germline CDR1 reads MNHEY; CDR2 reads SVGAGI. CDR3: CASGERARQPQHF. The CDR3 region has the DNA TGTGCCAGCGGGGAAAGGGCAAGGCAGCCCCAGCATTTT.

The V gene is TRBV27, the J gene TRBJ2-1; D is possibly TRBD2 (5 bases). The germline gives CDR1 MNHEY, CDR2 SMNVEV (reference sequence). The V end lost 10 bases, the J end lost 6 bases, and 13 bases lay between the germline ends. The CDR3 sequence is 12 residues long. CDR3 in DNA: TGTGCCACTAGCCCCATGGGCAATGAGCAGTTCTTC. Protein product: CATSPMGNEQFF.